These 25 T cell receptor beta chains were sequenced from one sample in a study of blood T cells in healthy people across ages. Together with a sample-barcoded 5' primer, a J-beta primer mix was included in a second PCR lasting about 6 to 11 cycles. Via MiXCR, TCRdb re-called the 5' RACE reads, giving one row per CDR3 protein. This sample has 1,500,000 or so distinct CDR3 sequences, with almost 60% found just once. Material for sequencing was blood. All receptors derive from a man between 18 and 29 years old in good health.

The rearrangement links TRBV9 to TRBJ2-1; 10 bases align to TRBD2. From germline, CDR1 is SGDLS and CDR2 YYNGEE. J lost 4 bases, V lost 0 bases, and 7 bases had no gene match. The CDR3 has 17 residues. The CDR3 DNA is TGTGCCAGCAGCGTAGTGCCTAGCGGGGGCGAATACAATGAGCAGTTCTTC. The encoded protein is CASSVVPSGGEYNEQFF. The variable domain in full, completed from reference TRBV9 and TRBJ2-1, reads DSGVTQTPKHLITATGQRVTLRCSPRSGDLSVYWYQQSLDQGLQFLIQYYNGEERAKGNILERFSAQQFPDLHSELNLSSLELGDSALYFCASSVVPSGGEYNEQFFGPGTRLTVL.

The table lists this clonotype with a few counts. This rearrangement joins TRBV5-1 to TRBJ2-3; the D is unclear. V lost 1 base to trimming and J lost 3 bases, with 12 bases between them. Germline V lookup: CDR1 SGHRS, CDR2 YFSETQ. This CDR3 is built from 15 residues. The CDR3 loop reads CASSLTRGLTDTQYF. In nucleotides, the CDR3 is TGCGCCAGCAGCTTGACGCGCGGTCTTACAGATACGCAGTATTTT. The full variable domain, rest sourced from reference TRBV5-1 and TRBJ2-3, is KAGVTQTPRYLIKTRGQQVTLSCSPISGHRSVSWYQQTPGQGLQFLFEYFSETQRNKGNFPGRFSGRQFSNSRSEMNVSTLELGDSALYLCASSLTRGLTDTQYFGPGTRLTVL.

Turning to this clonotype: The germline gene is not matched at one end of the junction; a read error may be the cause. The chain couples TRBV7-2 to TRBJ2-3; D uncertain. The CDR3 loop spans 15 amino acids. From germline, CDR1 is SGHTA and CDR2 FQGNSA. CDR3 sequence: CASSLQSGSPETQYF. The CDR3 DNA reads TGTGCCAGCAGCTTACAGAGTGGTTCCCCAGAGACGCAGTATTTT.

The chain links TRBV11-2 to TRBJ2-1, with 7 bases identical to TRBD2. CDR3 length: 17 amino acids. CDR1 and CDR2 (germline): SGHAT, FQNNGV. V shed 0 bases, J shed 5 bases, and the junction held 10 bases outside the gene matches. CDR3 sequence: CASSLEMVGGQDNEQFF. The CDR3 DNA follows: TGTGCCAGCAGCTTAGAAATGGTGGGAGGGCAAGACAATGAGCAGTTCTTC.

The rearrangement links TRBV20-1 to TRBJ2-5; D not resolved. In germline, CDR1 is DFQATT, CDR2 SNEGSKA (reference sequence). V lost 6 bases and J lost 7, with 9 bases in between. The CDR3 length is 10 residues. The CDR3 DNA sequence: TGCAGTGCGGGTACCGGGACCCAGTACTTC. Its translation: CSAGTGTQYF.

CDR3: CASSRGGLNNEQFF. The CDR3 DNA follows: TGTGCCAGCAGCCGCGGGGGGCTTAACAATGAGCAGTTCTTC. The chain recombines TRBV7-9 with TRBJ2-1; TRBD2 matches at 8 bases. Germline CDR1 SEHNR, CDR2 FQNEAQ (reference sequence). This CDR3 region has 14 residues. J gave up 5 bases and V 5 bases, and 5 bases lay outside the gene matches.

This chain connects TRBV15 to TRBJ2-5, with 8 bases identical to TRBD2. The J call may be in error: the DNA end matches TRBJ2-7 better. The CDR3 is 17 amino acids. The germline V gene has CDR1 LNHNV and CDR2 YYDKDF (reference sequence). The CDR3 is CATSEGLWAGGFYEQYF. CDR3 nucleotides: TGTGCCACCAGTGAGGGGCTTTGGGCGGGAGGATTCTACGAGCAGTACTTC.

The chain is built from TRBV20-1 and TRBJ1-2; D unresolved. V was cut by 3 bases and J by 7 bases, with 27 bases left in between. Germline assignment: CDR1 DFQATT and CDR2 SNEGSKA (reference sequence). This CDR3 region has 17 residues. The DNA for the CDR3 is TGCAGTGCTAGTATGGCCGGATACTCGCCCCAAGGGCGTGGCTACACCTTC. This translates into CSASMAGYSPQGRGYTF.

CDR3 loop: CSARAGPSTDTQYF. The CDR3 nucleotides read TGCAGTGCTAGGGCGGGGCCTAGCACAGATACGCAGTATTTT. The V call is TRBV20-1, the J call TRBJ2-3; tentative D call: TRBD2 (6 bases). This CDR3 has 14 amino acids. Trimming left V 3 bases short and J 0 bases short, with 10 bases between. Germline-derived CDR1 and CDR2 are DFQATT and SNEGSKA (reference sequence).

This clonotype was observed a few times. The chain uses TRBV4-1 and TRBJ2-5, with D possibly matching TRBD1 (6 bases). The CDR3 is 17 amino acids. Trimming stripped 3 bases from V and 5 bases from J, with 22 bases between. CDR1 and CDR2 (germline): MGHRA, YSYEKL. CDR3 nucleotide sequence: TGCGCCAGCAGCCAGGATCCGGGACACGGAATTTATGAGACCCAGTACTTC. It codes for CASSQDPGHGIYETQYF.

This chain connects TRBV12-3 or TRBV12-4 to TRBJ2-1; 7 bases are shared with TRBD2. Trimming took 1 base from V and 2 from J; bases not matched to a gene: 2. There are 15 residues in the CDR3. The CDR3 DNA reads TGTGCCAGCAGTTTAGGGACTAGGACCTACAATGAGCAGTTCTTC. The encoded protein is CASSLGTRTYNEQFF.

This clonotype was picked up a small number of times. The J gene is TRBJ2-1, the V gene TRBV7-2; tentative D call: TRBD2 (6 bases). CDR1 and CDR2 (germline): SGHTA, FQGNSA. The CDR3 covers 18 residues. Trimming stripped 4 bases from V and 12 bases from J, with 31 bases between. The CDR3 coding sequence is TGTGCCAGCAGCTCGCCCGCTTGGGGCGGGACTCACAATGAGTGGCAGTTCTTC. This codes for CASSSPAWGGTHNEWQFF.

This chain connects TRBV29-1 to TRBJ1-1; tentative D call: TRBD1 (5 bases). The germline CDR1 and CDR2 sequences are SQVTM and ANQGSEA. This CDR3 has 15 amino acids. V was cut by 7 bases and J by 1 base, with 19 bases left in between. The CDR3 loop is CSARSRGVANTEAFF. The CDR3, as DNA: TGCAGCGCCCGAAGTAGGGGTGTGGCGAACACTGAAGCTTTCTTT.

CDR3 DNA: TGTGCCAGCTGGGGCGGGAGATGGCCAGATACGCAGTATTTT. Its translation: CASWGGRWPDTQYF. The chain links TRBV2 to TRBJ2-3; TRBD2 matches at 7 bases. Per germline, CDR1 SNHLY and CDR2 FYNNEI. J was trimmed by 4 bases and V by 8 bases; bases with no gene match: 9. This CDR3 is 14 amino acids long. Complete variable domain (other parts from reference TRBV2 and TRBJ2-3): EPEVTQTPSHQVTQMGQEVILRCVPISNHLYFYWYRQILGQKVEFLVSFYNNEISEKSEIFDDQFSVERPDGSNFTLKIRSTKLEDSAMYFCASWGGRWPDTQYFGPGTRLTVL.

The genes are TRBV10-3 and TRBJ2-1; TRBD2 matches 9 bases. The CDR3 contains 13 residues. Germline CDR1 reads ENHRY; CDR2 reads SYGVKD. V gave up 7 bases and J gave up 8 bases; unmatched junction bases: 6. The CDR3 coding sequence is TGTGCCATCACCGCGGGAGGGGGCGATGAGCAGTTCTTC. Translating gives CAITAGGGDEQFF.

The V call is TRBV7-8, the J call TRBJ1-1, with D possibly TRBD1 on 5 matching bases. Deletions cut 1 base from V and 1 base from J, with 10 bases between. The CDR3 sequence is 15 residues long. CDR1 and CDR2 from the germline V gene are SGHVS and FQNEAQ. CDR3 nucleotides: TGTGCCAGCAGCTTAGGAGGGGTGGAGAACACTGAAGCTTTCTTT. It encodes CASSLGGVENTEAFF.

This clonotype appeared a few times. This chain joins TRBV6-1 and TRBJ2-1; 7 nucleotides match TRBD2. Germline V gives CDR1 MNHNS, CDR2 SASEGT. There are 15 residues in the CDR3. The junction had 9 bases not matched to a gene; V was cut back by 3 bases and J by 7 bases. Here the CDR3 DNA reads TGTGCCAGCAGTGACGAGCTTGGCGGGGGTAATGAGCAGTTCTTC. Its translation is CASSDELGGGNEQFF.

This clonotype was recorded once. The junction differs from germline at one of its ends, possibly a read error. The chain recombines TRBV5-1 with TRBJ2-7, with 7 bases matching TRBD1. Germline CDR1 and CDR2: SGHRS and YFSETQ. The CDR3 extends over 14 amino acids. Here the CDR3 DNA reads TGCGCCAGCAGCCCTCGGGACAGTACCTACGGGCAGTACTTC. It yields the protein CASSPRDSTYGQYF.

The CDR3: CAIRSGDQETQYF. CDR3 sequence (DNA): TGTGCCATCAGGTCGGGAGACCAAGAGACCCAGTACTTC. The chain joins TRBV10-3 to TRBJ2-5; maybe TRBD2 (6 bases). Germline loops: CDR1 ENHRY, CDR2 SYGVKD. With 6 bases removed from V and 0 bases from J, the gap between germline ends came to 8 bases. The CDR3 has 13 amino acids.

There are a few counts of this clonotype. The rearrangement uses TRBV10-3 and TRBJ2-7; no clear D. The CDR3 totals 12 residues. CDR1 is ENHRY and CDR2 is SYGVKD in the germline V gene. The V and J ends lost 4 bases and 5 bases respectively, with 9 bases between them. The CDR3 region is CAISASGDEQYF. The CDR3 bases are TGTGCCATCAGTGCGTCCGGAGACGAGCAGTACTTC.

A note on this clonotype: The junction shows a germline mismatch at one end, possibly a read error. The V gene is TRBV7-2, the J gene TRBJ2-4, with 10 positions matching TRBD2. The J call may be faulty, since TRBJ2-7 better matches the DNA end. CDR3 size: 15 residues. Germline V lookup: CDR1 SGHTA, CDR2 FQGNSA. The DNA of the CDR3 is TGTGCCAGCGGCTTAGAGCCTAGCGGGGGCTACGAGCAGTACTTC. This gives the protein CASGLEPSGGYEQYF.

The chain couples TRBV14 to TRBJ1-2; D might be TRBD1 (5 bases). CDR3 length equals 15 residues. The V end was cut by 3 bases, the J end by 6 bases, with 17 bases between. Germline CDR1 is SGHDN and CDR2 is FVKESK. The CDR3 DNA reads as TGTGCCAGCAGCCAGACCGTGTTGGGGGTCGATGGCTACACCTTC. Protein product: CASSQTVLGVDGYTF. Full variable domain (outside the CDR3, taken from reference TRBV14 and TRBJ1-2): EAGVTQFPSHSVIEKGQTVTLRCDPISGHDNLYWYRRVMGKEIKFLLHFVKESKQDESGMPNNRFLAERTGGTYSTLKVQPAELEDSGVYFCASSQTVLGVDGYTFGSGTRLTVV.

This clonotype was recorded at least ten times. CDR3 nucleotides: TGTGCCAGCAGCCAAGATCTGAGCACACCCTACAATGAGCAGTTCTTC. The encoded protein is CASSQDLSTPYNEQFF. The chain joins TRBV4-2 to TRBJ2-1; D is unresolved. Looked up from germline, CDR1 is LGHNA and CDR2 is YNFKEQ. Trimming left V 0 bases short and J 2 bases short, with 11 bases between. The CDR3 covers 16 residues.

The chain carries TRBV15 and TRBJ2-7; 7 nucleotides line up with TRBD1. Trimming removed 9 bases from V and 12 bases from J; junction bases left unmatched: 17. The CDR3 length is 13 residues. Per germline, CDR1 LNHNV and CDR2 YYDKDF (reference sequence). This chain's CDR3 is CATTGTALAERYF. CDR3 nucleotide sequence: TGTGCCACTACTGGGACAGCTCTAGCCGAACGGTACTTC. The whole variable domain, filled in from reference TRBV15 and TRBJ2-7, reads DAMVIQNPRYQVTQFGKPVTLSCSQTLNHNVMYWYQQKSSQAPKLLFHYYDKDFNNEADTPDNFQSRRPNTSFCFLDIRSPGLGDTAMYLCATTGTALAERYFGPGTRLTVT.

CDR3 nucleotides: TGTGCCAGCAGCTTAGAGGCCCGCGGGGCAAACACCGGGGAGCTGTTTTTT. This sequence encodes CASSLEARGANTGELFF. This chain joins TRBV11-2 and TRBJ2-2; D perhaps matches TRBD2 (6 bases). CDR3 length equals 17 residues. Germline assignment: CDR1 SGHAT and CDR2 FQNNGV. The germline V and J ends were trimmed by 0 bases and 2 bases, with 13 bases remaining between them. Full variable domain (rest looked up from reference TRBV11-2 and TRBJ2-2): EAGVAQSPRYKIIEKRQSVAFWCNPISGHATLYWYQQILGQGPKLLIQFQNNGVVDDSQLPKDRFSAERLKGVDSTLKIQPAKLEDSAVYLCASSLEARGANTGELFFGEGSRLTVL.